The 23 T cell receptor beta chains below were found in one sample sequenced in a study of CD8 T cells in acute hepatitis C reinfection. Regarding time point: naive CD8 control sorted from an acute-time-point sample. TCRdb keeps only in-frame clones here, not all; method: immunoSEQ multiplex PCR. The sample includes 30,000 to 40,000 clones, about 87% of them seen just once. Sequenced material: naive CD8+ T cells from PBMCs. The receptors stem from a man aged 25 to 45 with chronic hepatitis C.

The CDR3 sequence: CAISEILNTEAFF. CDR3 nucleotide sequence: TGTGCCATCAGTGAAATCTTGAACACTGAAGCTTTCTTT. This chain connects TRBV10-3 to TRBJ1-1; D remains ambiguous. V lost 3 bases to trimming and J lost 0 bases, with 5 bases between them. The CDR3 contains 13 residues. In germline, CDR1 is ENHRY, CDR2 SYGVKD.

V is TRBV7-9 and J is TRBJ1-1; weak D call: TRBD1 (6 bases). V was shortened by 5 bases and J by 8 bases, with 9 bases between the two germline ends. CDR3 length equals 11 residues. CDR1 is SEHNR, CDR2 FQNEAQ, per germline (reference sequence). The CDR3 protein is CASSLGHEAFF. The CDR3 DNA follows: TGTGCCAGCAGCCTGGGACACGAAGCTTTCTTT.

The gene calls are TRBV7-2 and TRBJ2-2; no definite D call. The V and J ends lost 3 bases and 3 bases respectively, with 8 bases between them. Germline CDR1 is SGHTA and CDR2 is FQGNSA. CDR3 size: 14 residues. DNA of the CDR3: TGTGCCAGCAGCTTGTACCTTGACACCGGGGAGCTGTTTTTT. This codes for CASSLYLDTGELFF.

The chain joins TRBV27 to TRBJ2-3, with D hard to call. Per the germline V gene, CDR1 is MNHEY and CDR2 is SMNVEV (reference sequence). The CDR3 runs to 12 residues. V dropped 5 bases and J dropped 4 bases, with 7 bases sitting between them. The CDR3: CASSTLADTQYF. DNA of the CDR3: TGTGCCAGCAGTACCCTAGCAGATACGCAGTATTTT.

The J gene is TRBJ1-1, the V gene TRBV29-1; perhaps TRBD1 as D (5 bases). Germline V gene lookup returns CDR1 SQVTM and CDR2 ANQGSEA. The CDR3 length is 15 residues. V gave up 5 bases and J gave up 0 bases, with 16 bases separating them. This CDR3 is CSVTSGGMMNTEAFF. The CDR3 DNA is TGCAGCGTTACAAGCGGGGGAATGATGAACACTGAAGCTTTCTTT.

V and J are TRBV4-1 and TRBJ2-2; TRBD1 matches at 9 bases. CDR1 MGHRA and CDR2 YSYEKL come from the germline V gene. The V gene end was trimmed by 1 base and the J gene end by 0 bases; junction bases not matched to a gene: 0. This CDR3 is built from 16 residues. CDR3 region: CASSQGTGANTGELFF. The CDR3 nucleotides are TGCGCCAGCAGCCAAGGGACAGGGGCGAACACCGGGGAGCTGTTTTTT.

This clone was found once. The chain has TRBV7-3 and TRBJ2-5; TRBD2 aligns across 10 bases. Germline-derived CDR1 and CDR2 are SGHTA and FQGTGA. The CDR3 is 15 amino acids. The junction had 2 bases not matched to a gene; V was cut back by 3 bases and J by 1 base. Here the CDR3 DNA reads TGTGCCAGCAGCTTCGGACTAGCGGCCCAAGAGACCCAGTACTTC. This sequence encodes CASSFGLAAQETQYF.

The chain carries TRBV7-3 and TRBJ2-7, with TRBD1 identical over 8 bases. Per germline, CDR1 SGHTA and CDR2 FQGTGA. Losses at the gene ends were 4 bases for V and 5 bases for J; bases not matched to a gene: 7. The CDR3 is 14 residues long. CDR3: CASSSSDRGHEQYF. The CDR3 bases are TGTGCCAGCAGCTCCTCCGACAGGGGCCACGAGCAGTACTTC.

The rearrangement joins TRBV5-4 to TRBJ2-7; 8 bases match TRBD1. In germline, CDR1 is SGHNT, CDR2 YYREEE (reference sequence). CDR3 size: 14 residues. V trimming: 6 bases; J trimming: 5 bases; junction bases outside the gene matches: 10. The CDR3 protein is CASTRGQGANEQYF. In DNA form, the CDR3 reads TGTGCCAGCACCAGAGGGCAGGGGGCAAACGAGCAGTACTTC.

The chain carries TRBV5-6 and TRBJ1-2; TRBD1 might be the D (5 bases). Deletions cut 7 bases from V and 5 bases from J, with 15 bases between. In germline, CDR1 is SGHDT, CDR2 YYEEEE. The CDR3 is 13 amino acids. CDR3 sequence: CASDTGGRYGYTF. The CDR3 DNA reads as TGTGCCAGCGACACTGGGGGGAGGTATGGCTACACCTTC.

This chain joins TRBV11-3 and TRBJ1-2; the match to TRBD1 covers 7 bases. Losses at the gene ends were 7 bases for V and 4 bases for J; bases not matched to a gene: 12. Germline CDR1 reads SGHNT; CDR2 reads YENEEA. The CDR3 runs 15 residues. The CDR3 sequence: CASTGQAGLSYGYTF. Here the CDR3 DNA reads TGTGCCAGCACCGGACAGGCAGGTCTAAGCTATGGCTACACCTTC.

The chain is built from TRBV19 and TRBJ1-1; D gene uncertain. V dropped 8 bases and J dropped 6 bases, with 16 bases sitting between them. Germline CDR1 LNHDA, CDR2 SQIVND (reference sequence). CDR3 size: 13 residues. The CDR3 spells CASAGGLGAEAFF. CDR3 nucleotide sequence: TGTGCCAGTGCCGGAGGGTTAGGCGCTGAAGCTTTCTTT.

The chain employs TRBV6-6 and TRBJ2-7; TRBD1 matches at 9 bases. The trim removed 0 bases at V and 6 bases at J, leaving 3 bases unmatched. This CDR3 has 14 amino acids. Germline loops: CDR1 MNHNY, CDR2 SVGAGI (reference sequence). The CDR3 spells CASSYSGQGAEQYF. The CDR3 nucleotides read TGTGCCAGCAGTTACTCGGGACAGGGCGCCGAGCAGTACTTC.

J is TRBJ1-1 and V is TRBV6-1, with TRBD1 matching over 9 bases. Germline V gene sequence: CDR1 MNHNS, CDR2 SASEGT. The junction had 6 bases not matched to a gene; V was cut back by 5 bases and J by 2 bases. The CDR3 sequence is 15 residues long. The CDR3 sequence: CASSPRGQGNTEAFF. The CDR3 DNA reads TGTGCCAGCAGTCCCAGGGGACAGGGAAACACTGAAGCTTTCTTT.

The chain joins TRBV6-4 to TRBJ1-2; D call uncertain. The CDR3 is 13 residues long. Between the trimmed V and J ends, which lost 2 bases and 4 bases, there was a span of 8 bases. Germline V lookup: CDR1 MRHNA, CDR2 SNTAGT. The CDR3 loop is CASSDGGPYGYTF. The CDR3, as DNA: TGTGCCAGCAGTGACGGAGGGCCCTATGGCTACACCTTC.

V and J are TRBV9 and TRBJ2-1, with 7 bases identical to TRBD2. J lost 4 bases, V lost 0 bases, and 4 bases had no gene match. Germline CDR1 SGDLS, CDR2 YYNGEE. CDR3 length: 15 residues. The CDR3 DNA reads TGTGCCAGCAGCGTAGGGGTGCGGGAGTACAATGAGCAGTTCTTC. As protein: CASSVGVREYNEQFF.

V gene TRBV19 combines with J gene TRBJ2-3; D is perhaps TRBD2 (5 bases). In germline, CDR1 is LNHDA, CDR2 SQIVND (reference sequence). V dropped 9 bases and J dropped 2 bases, with 12 bases sitting between them. This CDR3 spans 13 amino acids. The DNA for the CDR3 is TGTGCCAGCTCCGGACTCTTCACAGATACGCAGTATTTT. It yields the protein CASSGLFTDTQYF.

This chain joins TRBV29-1 and TRBJ1-2, with D possibly TRBD1 on 6 matching bases. In germline, CDR1 is SQVTM, CDR2 ANQGSEA. V was shortened by 1 base and J by 7 bases, with 16 bases between the two germline ends. The CDR3 consists of 14 residues. The CDR3 DNA reads as TGCAGCGTTGAAGGTCACTCAGGGGCGGGTGGCTACACCTTC. As protein: CSVEGHSGAGGYTF.

The chain uses TRBV14 and TRBJ2-7, with TRBD1 identical over 7 bases. The CDR3 loop spans 14 amino acids. Germline V gene data show CDR1 as SGHDN and CDR2 as FVKESK. V was clipped by 2 bases and J by 3 bases; unmatched bases: 4. The CDR3 sequence: CASSQFAGGYEQYF. The CDR3 DNA reads TGTGCCAGCAGCCAATTTGCAGGGGGCTACGAGCAGTACTTC.

V gene TRBV5-6 combines with J gene TRBJ2-7, with D possibly being TRBD1 (5 bases). This CDR3 is 15 amino acids long. Trimming removed 0 bases at V and 3 bases at J, with 13 bases between. Germline CDR1 SGHDT, CDR2 YYEEEE. This CDR3 is CASSLARTTVYEQYF. In DNA, the CDR3 is TGTGCCAGCAGCTTGGCCAGGACAACGGTCTACGAGCAGTACTTC.

V and J are TRBV25-1 and TRBJ2-3; 11 nucleotides line up with TRBD2. V lost 4 bases and J lost 4; bases outside the gene matches: 4. The germline gives CDR1 MGHDK, CDR2 SYGVNS. The CDR3 has 15 residues. This CDR3 reads CASSVAGGIADTQYF. CDR3 DNA: TGTGCCAGCAGTGTAGCGGGAGGGATTGCAGATACGCAGTATTTT.

This chain links TRBV6-5 with TRBJ2-1, with TRBD2 matching 12 bases. The V gene's germline CDR1 is MNHEY and CDR2 SVGAGI. This CDR3 region has 15 residues. The V and J ends lost 8 bases and 10 bases, in that order; junction bases with no gene match: 12. CDR3 bases: TGTGCCAGCGGATCGGGGCTAGCGGGGGGGGGAGAGCAGTTCTTC. Translation gives CASGSGLAGGGEQFF.

The chain has TRBV5-6 and TRBJ1-5; D gene unclear. Per the germline V gene, CDR1 is SGHDT and CDR2 is YYEEEE. The CDR3 length is 15 residues. The ends were cut back, 2 bases at V and 3 bases at J, with 12 bases in the middle. CDR3 sequence reads: CASSFGVGNNQPQHF. The CDR3 bases are TGTGCCAGCAGCTTTGGTGTCGGAAACAATCAGCCCCAGCATTTT.